A single sample is the source of the 26 T cell receptor beta chains below, sequenced in a study of T cells in Graves' hyperthyroidism and ophthalmopathy. TCR beta CDR3 regions were amplified from RNA transcripts. A set of HTBI primers served as the primers for a first-round RT-PCR of the TCR CDR3. TCRdb passed the multiplex PCR reads through MiXCR, listing each CDR3 protein once. This table has 500,000 to 600,000 distinct CDR3 sequences, approximately 44% appearing once. The specimen sequenced was peripheral blood or thyroid tissue (not recorded which). The receptors come from a woman younger than 30 with Graves' hyperthyroidism.

This clonotype was observed at least ten times. The chain links TRBV7-2 to TRBJ1-6, with D maybe TRBD1 (6 bases). The CDR3 contains 16 residues. CDR1 is SGHTA and CDR2 is FQGNSA in the germline V gene. V lost 3 bases, J lost 2 bases, and 11 bases lay in between. CDR3 amino acids: CASSFGQITYNSPLHF. DNA for the CDR3: TGTGCCAGCAGCTTCGGACAGATCACCTATAATTCACCCCTCCACTTT.

The chain is built from TRBV12-3 or TRBV12-4 and TRBJ1-5; tentative D call: TRBD1 (6 bases). The germline V and J ends were trimmed by 3 bases and 0 bases, with 15 bases remaining between them. This CDR3 has 17 amino acids. As DNA, the CDR3 is TGTGCCAGCAGTTTGGCCACAGGGATTTATAGCAATCAGCCCCAGCATTTT. Amino acids: CASSLATGIYSNQPQHF.

Of note for this clonotype: A much larger clone lies one base from this, so it may be a read error. The chain employs TRBV20-1 and TRBJ2-7; 7 bases align to TRBD2. The junction had 15 bases not matched to a gene; V was cut back by 3 bases and J by 7 bases. Germline V gene data show CDR1 as DFQATT and CDR2 as SNEGSKA (reference sequence). The CDR3 is 15 residues long. CDR3 in amino acids: CSASRTRSSYNEQYF. The CDR3 coding sequence is TGCAGTGCTAGTCGGACTAGGAGCTCCTACAATGAGCAGTACTTC.

This chain uses TRBV10-3 with TRBJ1-5; 9 nucleotides line up with TRBD1. Germline CDR1 and CDR2: ENHRY and SYGVKD. With 10 bases clipped from V and 9 bases from J, the junction kept 10 bases outside the gene matches. This CDR3 is built from 13 residues. CDR3 loop: CATLDRGGMPQHF. For the CDR3, the DNA is TGTGCCACCTTGGACAGGGGAGGTATGCCCCAGCATTTT.

The chain links TRBV2 to TRBJ1-2, with 9 bases matching TRBD1. The CDR3 consists of 15 residues. CDR1 and CDR2 from the germline V gene are SNHLY and FYNNEI. The J segment lost 5 bases and the V segment lost 8 bases, leaving 12 bases of the junction unmatched. The CDR3 DNA sequence: TGTGCCAGCCGCGGGGGACAGGGTATGTCTTATGGCTACACCTTC. Amino acid sequence: CASRGGQGMSYGYTF.

This clonotype was detected ten times or more. The genes are TRBV25-1 and TRBJ1-2; tentative D call: TRBD1 (5 bases). The V gene lost 4 bases and the J gene lost 7 bases, with 19 bases spanning the gap. The CDR3 length is 15 residues. Germline CDR1 and CDR2: MGHDK and SYGVNS. The CDR3, as DNA: TGTGCCAGCAGTGTGGGGACCACACTCCGGGGTGGCTACACCTTC. Its protein product is CASSVGTTLRGGYTF.

This chain links TRBV10-3 with TRBJ1-2; D gene uncertain. Germline V CDR1 and CDR2: ENHRY, SYGVKD. V lost 2 bases to trimming and J lost 3 bases, with 22 bases between them. The CDR3 is 18 residues long. The CDR3 region is CAISEPSSSLPGYYGYTF. The CDR3 DNA reads TGTGCCATCAGTGAGCCTTCCAGCAGTTTACCGGGCTACTATGGCTACACCTTC.

This clonotype was recorded at least ten times. The V call is TRBV29-1, the J call TRBJ2-7; TRBD1 matches at 8 bases. This CDR3 contains 12 residues. Germline CDR1 reads SQVTM; CDR2 reads ANQGSEA. With 7 bases clipped from V and 7 bases from J, the junction kept 9 bases outside the gene matches. The CDR3 region is CSGGQEFREQYF. In nucleotides, the CDR3 is TGCAGCGGGGGACAGGAATTTAGGGAGCAGTACTTC.

This clonotype was counted at least ten times. The rearrangement uses TRBV6-5 and TRBJ2-7; D not certain. The CDR3 consists of 15 residues. V shed 0 bases and J shed 2 bases, with 11 bases lying between them. CDR1 and CDR2 from the germline V gene are MNHEY and SVGAGI. CDR3 DNA: TGTGCCAGCAGTTACTCGTTGGACGCTGCCTACGAGCAGTACTTC. It yields the protein CASSYSLDAAYEQYF.

This chain links TRBV7-3 with TRBJ1-1; D possibly corresponds to TRBD1 (5 bases). This CDR3 region has 15 residues. Germline CDR1 and CDR2: SGHTA and FQGTGA. The V and J ends lost 1 base and 2 bases respectively, with 11 bases between them. CDR3: CASSLNLGVNTEAFF. For the CDR3, the DNA is TGTGCCAGCAGCTTAAACCTAGGGGTTAACACTGAAGCTTTCTTT. Filled out from reference TRBV7-3 and TRBJ1-1, the complete variable domain reads GAGVSQTPSNKVTEKGKYVELRCDPISGHTALYWYRQSLGQGPEFLIYFQGTGAADDSGLPNDRFFAVRPEGSVSTLKIQRTERGDSAVYLCASSLNLGVNTEAFFGQGTRLTVV.

This chain connects TRBV18 to TRBJ2-7; TRBD2 might be the D (6 bases). The CDR3 sequence is 13 residues long. Germline CDR1 KGHSH, CDR2 LQKENI. The ends were cut back, 5 bases at V and 3 bases at J, with 11 bases in the middle. CDR3 amino acids: CASSSTRDYEQYF. Here the CDR3 DNA reads TGTGCCAGCTCATCGACTAGGGACTACGAGCAGTACTTC.

This clonotype was recorded at least ten times. V and J are TRBV9 and TRBJ2-7; D remains ambiguous. CDR1 SGDLS and CDR2 YYNGEE come from the germline V gene. This CDR3 is built from 15 residues. V gave up 0 bases and J gave up 5 bases, with 15 bases separating them. The CDR3 sequence: CASSVGAGGPNEQYF. In DNA form, the CDR3 reads TGTGCCAGCAGCGTAGGTGCTGGTGGCCCCAACGAGCAGTACTTC. The whole variable domain, remainder taken from reference TRBV9 and TRBJ2-7, is DSGVTQTPKHLITATGQRVTLRCSPRSGDLSVYWYQQSLDQGLQFLIQYYNGEERAKGNILERFSAQQFPDLHSELNLSSLELGDSALYFCASSVGAGGPNEQYFGPGTRLTVT.

This clonotype was seen a single time. The chain carries TRBV19 and TRBJ2-1; possibly TRBD2 for D (5 bases). The germline V gene encodes CDR1 LNHDA and CDR2 SQIVND (reference sequence). The CDR3 is 14 amino acids. Trimming cost V 10 bases and J 6 bases, with 19 bases left between them. CDR3 sequence: CATTSQRKGNEQFF. The DNA for the CDR3 is TGTGCCACCACCTCCCAGCGGAAGGGCAATGAGCAGTTCTTC.

Many counts were recorded for this clonotype. CDR3 in DNA: TGTGCCAGCAGAACCCAGGGAAACTCCTACGAGCAGTACTTC. Translating it yields CASRTQGNSYEQYF. The rearrangement links TRBV7-9 to TRBJ2-7; tentative D call: TRBD1 (5 bases). The CDR3 consists of 14 residues. Looked up from germline, CDR1 is SEHNR and CDR2 is FQNEAQ (reference sequence). V lost 6 bases to trimming and J lost 0 bases, with 12 bases between them.

This chain joins TRBV7-8 and TRBJ2-1; perhaps TRBD2 as D (5 bases). The V gene lost 5 bases and the J gene lost 3 bases, with 14 bases spanning the gap. Germline assignment: CDR1 SGHVS and CDR2 FQNEAQ. This CDR3 is 15 amino acids long. CDR3 in amino acids: CASSVERVFYNEQFF. For the CDR3, the DNA is TGTGCCAGCAGCGTAGAGAGGGTTTTCTACAATGAGCAGTTCTTC.

The chain couples TRBV10-3 to TRBJ2-7, with TRBD2 matching 10 bases. Per the germline V gene, CDR1 is ENHRY and CDR2 is SYGVKD. The CDR3 runs to 16 residues. V dropped 4 bases and J dropped 5; count of bases not matched to a gene: 11. In DNA form, the CDR3 reads TGTGCCATCAGTGCTGAGGGGCTAGCGGGAGTGAACGAGCAGTACTTC. Translation: CAISAEGLAGVNEQYF.

The sample holds many counts of this clonotype. The V and J genes are TRBV5-4 and TRBJ2-7; TRBD2 might be the D (6 bases). Germline V CDR1 and CDR2: SGHNT, YYREEE (reference sequence). The CDR3 is 13 residues long. V shed 5 bases and J shed 0 bases, with 9 bases lying between them. The CDR3 spells CASSQDYSYEQYF. As DNA, the CDR3 is TGTGCCAGCAGTCAGGACTACTCCTACGAGCAGTACTTC.

The chain links TRBV5-1 to TRBJ2-2; 8 bases are a match to TRBD1. Trimming at V came to 0 bases and at J to 9 bases, leaving 4 bases not matched to a gene. CDR3 length: 14 amino acids. Per germline, CDR1 SGHRS and CDR2 YFSETQ. DNA for the CDR3: TGCGCCAGCAGCTTGGCCCAGGGGGCCAGGGAGCTGTTTTTT. The encoded protein is CASSLAQGARELFF.

This clonotype has at least ten counts. This sequence joins TRBV5-1 and TRBJ1-1; 11 bases line up with TRBD1. V lost 6 bases and J lost 3; bases outside the gene matches: 7. CDR1 is SGHRS, CDR2 YFSETQ, per germline. The CDR3 extends over 15 amino acids. DNA of the CDR3: TGCGCCAGCACCCTTGGGGACAGGGGGTACACTGAAGCTTTCTTT. This sequence encodes CASTLGDRGYTEAFF.

At least ten counts were recorded for this clonotype. V is TRBV7-8 and J is TRBJ1-5; the match to TRBD1 covers 9 bases. Germline V lookup: CDR1 SGHVS, CDR2 FQNEAQ. This CDR3 has 18 residues. Trimming took 5 bases from V and 2 from J; bases not matched to a gene: 13. The CDR3, as DNA: TGTGCCAGCAGCCCTCTCCCGGGACAGGGCTCGGGCAATCAGCCCCAGCATTTT. This gives the protein CASSPLPGQGSGNQPQHF. Drawing the rest from reference TRBV7-8 and TRBJ1-5, the complete variable domain is GAGVSQSPRYKVAKRGQDVALRCDPISGHVSLFWYQQALGQGPEFLTYFQNEAQLDKSGLPSDRFFAERPEGSVSTLKIQRTQQEDSAVYLCASSPLPGQGSGNQPQHFGDGTRLSIL.

Concerning this clonotype itself: This clone may be a read error of a much larger clone one base away. The chain combines TRBV7-9 with TRBJ2-7; 9 bases match TRBD2. The length of the CDR3 is 18 residues. The germline CDR1 and CDR2 sequences are SEHNR and FQNEAQ (reference sequence). With V trimmed by 2 bases and J by 3 bases, 14 bases remained unmatched. The CDR3 reads CASSLRRNRSGRSYEQYF. DNA of the CDR3: TGTGCCAGCAGCTTACGGCGAAACAGAAGCGGGAGGAGCTACGAGCAGTACTTC.

The chain has TRBV19 and TRBJ2-2, with 7 bases matching TRBD2. The J segment lost 2 bases and the V segment lost 7 bases, leaving 10 bases of the junction unmatched. Germline values: CDR1 LNHDA, CDR2 SQIVND (reference sequence). The CDR3 is 16 amino acids. CDR3 nucleotide sequence: TGTGCCAGTATAGACGAAGGCGGGAGAAACACCGGGGAGCTGTTTTTT. Amino acid sequence: CASIDEGGRNTGELFF.

The chain has TRBV20-1 and TRBJ2-7; D not certain. The CDR3 totals 12 residues. Germline V gives CDR1 DFQATT, CDR2 SNEGSKA (reference sequence). V gave up 1 base and J gave up 6 bases, with 10 bases separating them. This CDR3 reads CSARAGILEQYF. The DNA of the CDR3 is TGCAGTGCTAGAGCCGGCATCCTCGAGCAGTACTTC.

The rearrangement uses TRBV11-3 and TRBJ2-1, with D possibly matching TRBD2 (5 bases). Germline lookup yields CDR1 SGHNT and CDR2 YENEEA. The CDR3 has 12 amino acids. V lost 5 bases to trimming and J lost 6 bases, with 8 bases between them. CDR3 region: CASSSGRNEQFF. The DNA of the CDR3 is TGTGCCAGCAGCAGCGGCCGCAATGAGCAGTTCTTC.

The CDR3 spells CSSRGSGQPQHF. In DNA, the CDR3 is TGCAGCAGTCGCGGGTCGGGTCAGCCCCAGCATTTT. This rearrangement joins TRBV29-1 to TRBJ1-5; D unclear. Per germline, CDR1 SQVTM and CDR2 ANQGSEA. V was trimmed by 8 bases and J by 6 bases, leaving 14 bases between them. CDR3 length: 12 amino acids.

This clonotype was found many times. V usage is TRBV7-8 and J usage is TRBJ2-7; 10 nucleotides match TRBD2. The trim removed 5 bases at V and 4 bases at J, leaving 11 bases unmatched. Germline V gene data show CDR1 as SGHVS and CDR2 as FQNEAQ. The CDR3 has 16 amino acids. The CDR3 loop is CASSRTGGLAPYEQYF. The CDR3 coding sequence is TGTGCCAGCAGCAGAACTGGGGGACTAGCGCCTTACGAGCAGTACTTC.